This T cell receptor beta chain was sequenced during a study of shared clonotypes between healthy human individuals. General study results and limits: Generally, naive subsets (rather than memory subsets) showed larger estimated richness. Clonotype sharing among donors was expected to depend on sequencing depth.

Division of CD4+ cells produced a CD45RA+ naive subset and a CD45RA-negative memory subset. In replicate PCRs of sorted subsets, roughly 200 ng DNA, roughly 27,000 T cell genomes, was used. Libraries were prepared by immunoSEQ multiplex PCR; TCRdb keeps only in-frame clonotypes and omits some of them. This sample carries hundreds of thousands of clones, approximately 73% of them seen once, and the ten largest clones take around 1.8%. Points on this clone: No antigen is known for it.

The V end was cut by 3 bases, the J end by 1 base, with 13 bases between. This CDR3 spans 17 amino acids. Germline CDR1 and CDR2: MNHEY and SMNVEV (reference sequence). Source material: memory CD4+ T cells sorted from blood. Subset indicated: CD45RA-negative fraction. The receptor was derived from a woman in her thirties in good health. This sequence joins TRBV27 and TRBJ2-6, with D tentatively TRBD1 or TRBD2 (5 bases each). CDR3 sequence: CASSFGGIPSGANVLTF. In nucleotides, the CDR3 is TGTGCCAGCAGTTTTGGGGGAATTCCGTCTGGGGCCAACGTCCTGACTTTC.